This T cell receptor beta chain was identified in a study of blood T cell repertoires in COVID-19. The protocol was immunoSEQ multiplex PCR, while the TCRdb copy is restricted to in-frame clones and leaves out a portion. Of 75,000 to 100,000 clones listed, around nine tenths are singletons. The CDR3 sequence is 14 residues long. Germline values: CDR1 MNHEY, CDR2 SVGAGI. Trimming left V 5 bases short and J 0 bases short, with 10 bases between. The receptor's source is a man in his sixties with acute or convalescent COVID-19. Specimen: peripheral blood. This rearrangement joins TRBV6-5 to TRBJ1-1, with D possibly TRBD1 on 5 matching bases. This chain's CDR3 is CASSPGYMNTEAFF. The CDR3 DNA is TGTGCCAGCAGTCCAGGGTACATGAACACTGAAGCTTTCTTT.